The 3 T cell receptor beta chains below come from one sample, sequenced in a study of T cell changes during pregnancy in multiple sclerosis. The assay was immunoSEQ multiplex PCR, and TCRdb's table has in-frame clones only and misses some. The table includes 50,000 or so clones, just over 90% detected once. The sample consisted of peripheral blood, taken in the second trimester of pregnancy. These receptors were collected from a female donor with multiple sclerosis, enrolled in a pregnancy study.

This clone has a handful of counts. The chain links TRBV2 to TRBJ1-5; D gene ambiguous. V was cut by 6 bases and J by 0 bases, with 12 bases left in between. The CDR3 is made up of 15 amino acids. CDR1 is SNHLY and CDR2 is FYNNEI in the germline V gene. The CDR3 DNA reads TGTGCCAGCAGATCCCTCGGGGTTAGCAATCAGCCCCAGCATTTT. It translates to CASRSLGVSNQPQHF.

This clone occurred once. V gene TRBV19 combines with J gene TRBJ2-5, with 8 nucleotides matching TRBD1. The V gene's germline CDR1 is LNHDA and CDR2 SQIVND (reference sequence). This CDR3 has 12 residues. V gave up 8 bases and J gave up 1 base; unmatched junction bases: 0. CDR3 protein: CASGTGQETQYF. DNA of the CDR3: TGTGCCAGTGGGACAGGCCAAGAGACCCAGTACTTC.

This rearrangement joins TRBV6-6 to TRBJ2-3, with 8 bases that match TRBD2. CDR1 is MNHNY, CDR2 SVGAGI, per germline (reference sequence). Trimming removed 0 bases from V and 4 bases from J; junction bases left unmatched: 6. This CDR3 spans 16 amino acids. Here the CDR3 reads CASSYSKVSGADTQYF. CDR3 sequence (DNA): TGTGCCAGCAGTTACTCGAAGGTTAGCGGGGCAGATACGCAGTATTTT.